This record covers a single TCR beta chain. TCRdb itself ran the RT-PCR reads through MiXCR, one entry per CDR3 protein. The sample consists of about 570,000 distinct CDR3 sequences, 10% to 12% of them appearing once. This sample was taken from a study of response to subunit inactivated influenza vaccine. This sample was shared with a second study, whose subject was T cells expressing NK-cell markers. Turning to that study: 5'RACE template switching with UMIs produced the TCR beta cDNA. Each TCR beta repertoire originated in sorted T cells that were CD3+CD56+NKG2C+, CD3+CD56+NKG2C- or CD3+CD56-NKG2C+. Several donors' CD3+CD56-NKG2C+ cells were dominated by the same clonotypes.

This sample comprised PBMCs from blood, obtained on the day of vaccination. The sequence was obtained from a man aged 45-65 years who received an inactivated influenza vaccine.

The CDR3 reads CAISSGGRETQYF. The CDR3 coding sequence is TGTGCCATCAGTTCAGGGGGCCGGGAGACCCAGTACTTC. This chain connects TRBV10-3 to TRBJ2-5, with 8 bases aligning to TRBD1. CDR3 length: 13 residues. In germline, CDR1 is ENHRY, CDR2 SYGVKD. V shed 5 bases, J shed 5 bases, and the junction held 4 bases outside the gene matches.